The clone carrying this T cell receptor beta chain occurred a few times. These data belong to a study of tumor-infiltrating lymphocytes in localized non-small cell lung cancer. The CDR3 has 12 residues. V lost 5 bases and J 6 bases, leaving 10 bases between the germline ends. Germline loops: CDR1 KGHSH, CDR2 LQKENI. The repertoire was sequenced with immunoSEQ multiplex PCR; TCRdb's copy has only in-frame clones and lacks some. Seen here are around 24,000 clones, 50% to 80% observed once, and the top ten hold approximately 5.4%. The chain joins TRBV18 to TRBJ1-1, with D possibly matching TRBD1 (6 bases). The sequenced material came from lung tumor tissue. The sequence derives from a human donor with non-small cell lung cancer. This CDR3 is CASSSRQAEAFF. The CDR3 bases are TGTGCCAGCTCATCACGACAGGCTGAAGCTTTCTTT.